These T cell receptor beta chains were read from a single sample in a study of T cells expressing NK-cell markers. TCRdb re-called the 5' RACE reads, yielding one record per CDR3 amino acid sequence without DNA. This sample's table has about 440,000 distinct CDR3 sequences. Input material: blood T cells: a sorted CD56 or NKG2C T cell subset, CD4+ or CD8+ T cells, or bulk PBMC T cells (not recorded which). The receptors here all came from a woman between 18 and 70 years old in good health. The CDR3 runs from the conserved cysteine through the conserved F or W.

j_call	v_call	cdr3_aa
TRBJ2-5	TRBV4-1	CASSQGRVRETQYF
TRBJ1-4	TRBV5-1	CASSWGGATNEKLFF
TRBJ2-3	TRBV15	CATSRVPGGGTDTQYF
TRBJ2-1	TRBV9	CASSFNRRLAGGPLEQFF
TRBJ2-1	TRBV29-1	CSVEDQVSSYNEQFF
TRBJ2-7	TRBV28	CASRMDREGEQYF
TRBJ2-1	TRBV7-9	CASSLGQGVWQFF
TRBJ2-3	TRBV6-1	CASNERNRLQQRYF
TRBJ1-1	TRBV7-2	CASSATTGAGAFF
TRBJ2-1	TRBV6-2/TRBV6-3	CASSGLAGAGEQFF
TRBJ1-1	TRBV20-1	CSPPRAGVNTEAFF
TRBJ1-2	TRBV27	CASSLSGQGVYGYTF
TRBJ2-1	TRBV6-2/TRBV6-3	CASSYSPRVDEQFF
TRBJ2-3	TRBV12-5	CASGPGPPKMDTQYF
TRBJ1-1	TRBV20-1	CSASGGGLSTEAFF
TRBJ1-1	TRBV28	CASSRGFSMNTEAFF
TRBJ2-1	TRBV7-3	CVSSLAHGYNEQFF
TRBJ2-3	TRBV20-1	CSASQGGTDTQYF
TRBJ2-1	TRBV4-3	CASSHVAGEQFF
TRBJ2-3	TRBV6-1	CASTPRGKVSTDTQYF
TRBJ2-1	TRBV7-2	CASSPRLAGGSEQFF
TRBJ2-7	TRBV20-1	CSARDKDQGGSYEQYF
TRBJ2-5	TRBV7-2	CASSIRTGKETQYF
TRBJ2-5	TRBV7-8	CASSPIPSDQETQYF
TRBJ2-2	TRBV29-1	CSGLNRGPTGELFF
TRBJ1-1	TRBV28	CASSAWGWNTEAFF
TRBJ2-1	TRBV7-2	CASSRGQSNEQFF
TRBJ2-5	TRBV6-4	CASSDGTGGQETQYF
TRBJ2-1	TRBV20-1	CSAPPGPNYNEQFF
TRBJ2-2	TRBV4-3	CASSQTRTGSNTGELFF
TRBJ2-5	TRBV29-1	CSVRGAETQYF
TRBJ2-1	TRBV20-1	CSARDYLTLEQFF
TRBJ2-1	TRBV19	CASSPSSVLKFF
TRBJ2-7	TRBV3-1	CASSQSLRLSSEQYF
TRBJ2-2	TRBV30	CAWGGQGNTGELFF
TRBJ2-2	TRBV6-1	CASRSRGGTGELFF
TRBJ1-2	TRBV5-1	CASSFGLGYGYTF
TRBJ2-7	TRBV12-3/TRBV12-4	CASSLAPQGSEQYF
TRBJ1-2	TRBV12-3/TRBV12-4	CASSFWAGEGYTF
TRBJ2-1	TRBV19	CASSTPSEQFF
TRBJ2-5	TRBV20-1	CSARRGTSGRETQYF
TRBJ2-5	TRBV7-9	CASSSGERGQETQYF
TRBJ1-2	TRBV7-3	CASSLRGSTNYGYTF
TRBJ2-5	TRBV12-3/TRBV12-4	CASSEDVTGEEETQYF
TRBJ2-4	TRBV3-1	CASSLGTGGGNIQYF
TRBJ2-5	TRBV12-3/TRBV12-4	CASGLRETQYF
TRBJ2-3	TRBV12-3/TRBV12-4	CASSDQPGLAGVLVTDTQYF
TRBJ2-5	TRBV3-1	CASSQVAGGPGETQYF
TRBJ2-4	TRBV27	CASSGGLLAKNIQYF
TRBJ1-1	TRBV27	CATIVGGTEAFF
TRBJ2-7	TRBV29-1	CSARDPSYEQYF
TRBJ2-7	TRBV7-9	CASSDRDSNEQYF
TRBJ1-4	TRBV4-3	CASSQDNENEKLFF
TRBJ2-3	TRBV5-6	CASSTGQGSGDTQYF
TRBJ1-1	TRBV25-1	CASSRPRGTGQNTEAFF
TRBJ1-1	TRBV12-3/TRBV12-4	CASNKGGQNTEAFF
TRBJ2-5	TRBV20-1	CSARPALSETQYF